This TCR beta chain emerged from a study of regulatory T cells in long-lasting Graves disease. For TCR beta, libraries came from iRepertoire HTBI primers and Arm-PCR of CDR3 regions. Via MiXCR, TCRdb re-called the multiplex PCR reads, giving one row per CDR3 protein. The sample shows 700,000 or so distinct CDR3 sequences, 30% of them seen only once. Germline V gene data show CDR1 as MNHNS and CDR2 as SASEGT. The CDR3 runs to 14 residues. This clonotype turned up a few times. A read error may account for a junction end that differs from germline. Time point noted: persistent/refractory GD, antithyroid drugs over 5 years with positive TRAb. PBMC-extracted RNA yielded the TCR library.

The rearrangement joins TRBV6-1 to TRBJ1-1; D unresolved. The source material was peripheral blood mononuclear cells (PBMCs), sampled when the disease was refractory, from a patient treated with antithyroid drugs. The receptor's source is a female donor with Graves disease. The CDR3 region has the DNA TGTGCCAGCAGGGAAGGACGCTTGAACACTGAAGCTTTCTTT. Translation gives CASREGRLNTEAFF.